These 7 T cell receptor beta chains were sequenced from one sample in a study of human T cells and chemical hapten exposure. Time point reported: healthy volunteer bleed at 2 weeks. Total RNA extraction was carried out from unfractionated whole blood. TCRdb analysed the RACE reads with MiXCR anew, one entry per CDR3 protein. The table shows about 45,000 distinct CDR3 sequences, with roughly 4.2% occurring only once. Sequences were obtained from whole blood. Source of these receptors: a human donor in good health. Some clones in this sample may be carry-over from other donors' samples.

This clonotype was counted ten times or more. V usage is TRBV24-1 and J usage is TRBJ1-1, with 10 bases aligning to TRBD1. The V gene's germline CDR1 is KGHDR and CDR2 SFDVKD. The CDR3 is 16 amino acids. With 6 bases clipped from V and 2 bases from J, the junction kept 8 bases outside the gene matches. CDR3 sequence (DNA): TGTGCCACCAGTCCGAGACAGGGGGCAGGAAACACTGAAGCTTTCTTT. It codes for CATSPRQGAGNTEAFF.

Remarks on this clonotype: With a much larger clone just one base away, this may be a read error. The gene calls are TRBV20-1 and TRBJ2-7, with 7 bases lining up with TRBD2. The CDR3 is made up of 15 amino acids. CDR1 DFQATT and CDR2 SNEGSKA come from the germline V gene (reference sequence). With 0 bases clipped from V and 8 bases from J, the junction kept 13 bases outside the gene matches. This CDR3 is CSAREGGGVKVKQYF. The CDR3 nucleotides are TGCAGTGCTAGAGAGGGCGGGGGTGTAAAAGTAAAGCAGTACTTC.

This clonotype is medium-sized in the sample. The CDR3 sequence: CASSQGTGPKATQYF. CDR3 nucleotide sequence: TGTGCCAGCAGCCAAGGGACAGGCCCTAAAGCTACGCAGTATTTT. V usage is TRBV3-1 and J usage is TRBJ2-3; 7 nucleotides align to TRBD1. Germline V CDR1 and CDR2: LGHDT, YNNKEL (reference sequence). This CDR3 spans 15 amino acids. The J segment lost 8 bases and the V segment lost 1 base, leaving 9 bases of the junction unmatched.

This clonotype was seen a few times. The chain employs TRBV9 and TRBJ1-6, with D hard to call. V dropped 0 bases and J dropped 5 bases, with 6 bases sitting between them. CDR3 length: 14 amino acids. Germline CDR1 reads SGDLS; CDR2 reads YYNGEE. DNA of the CDR3: TGTGCCAGCAGCGTAGCGGGAAATAATTCACCCCTCCACTTT. It translates to CASSVAGNNSPLHF. The variable domain in full, completed from reference TRBV9 and TRBJ1-6, reads DSGVTQTPKHLITATGQRVTLRCSPRSGDLSVYWYQQSLDQGLQFLIQYYNGEERAKGNILERFSAQQFPDLHSELNLSSLELGDSALYFCASSVAGNNSPLHFGNGTRLTVT.

This clonotype was recorded at least ten times. The chain has TRBV24-1 and TRBJ2-1; weak D call: TRBD1 (6 bases). Per germline, CDR1 KGHDR and CDR2 SFDVKD. Trimming removed 0 bases at V and 0 bases at J, with 8 bases between. The CDR3 covers 16 residues. As DNA, the CDR3 is TGTGCCACCAGTGATTTGCAGGGGAGCTCCTACAATGAGCAGTTCTTC. It is translated as CATSDLQGSSYNEQFF.

This clonotype was detected ten times or more. The rearrangement uses TRBV14 and TRBJ2-2, with TRBD2 identical over 10 bases. From germline, CDR1 is SGHDN and CDR2 FVKESK. The V gene end was trimmed by 0 bases and the J gene end by 2 bases; junction bases not matched to a gene: 3. The CDR3 consists of 17 residues. The CDR3 sequence is CASSQDGLADNTGELFF. CDR3 bases: TGTGCCAGCAGCCAAGATGGACTAGCGGACAACACCGGGGAGCTGTTTTTT.

This clonotype turned up a few times. The chain uses TRBV6-2 or TRBV6-3 and TRBJ1-5; D unclear. CDR1 MNHEY and CDR2 SVGEGT come from the germline V gene. V lost 4 bases to trimming and J lost 0 bases, with 13 bases between them. The CDR3 sequence is 16 residues long. The CDR3 coding sequence is TGTGCCAGCAGTTGGCCTGGGCCGAATAGCAATCAGCCCCAGCATTTT. This gives the protein CASSWPGPNSNQPQHF.